The source of this TCR beta chain is a study of blood T cell repertoires in COVID-19. For the study at large: Samples representing acute and convalescent COVID-19 were sourced from the United States, Italy and Spain.

The V end lost 3 bases, the J end lost 4 bases, and 12 bases lay between the germline ends. The V gene's germline CDR1 is SEHNR and CDR2 FQNEAQ (reference sequence). This CDR3 has 14 amino acids. Original processing methods: Amplification with reference gene primers provided the estimates of nucleated cell counts. The assay was immunoSEQ multiplex PCR, and TCRdb's table has in-frame clones only and misses some. Clone size and V and J calls were adopted from that table, with D and trimming inferred from the DNA. The sample records about 340,000 clones, almost 90% being singletons. This chain links TRBV7-9 with TRBJ1-1, with D tentatively TRBD1 (6 bases). The sequence derives from a woman aged 70 to 79 with COVID-19, enrolled during active disease. Specimen: peripheral blood. CDR3 nucleotides: TGTGCCAGCAGCTTGACAGGATCGGTCACTGAAGCTTTCTTT. Translated, it gives CASSLTGSVTEAFF.